This entry describes one T cell receptor beta chain. The CDR3 length is 14 residues. V was trimmed by 2 bases and J by 8 bases, leaving 16 bases between them. CDR1 SGHDT and CDR2 YYEEEE come from the germline V gene. Authors' methods: Estimated nucleated cell counts came from reference gene primer amplification. Clones were read by immunoSEQ multiplex PCR, and TCRdb kept only the in-frame ones, dropping some. That table supplies the V and J calls and clone size; D and trimming were determined from the DNA. The sample holds about 170,000 clones; about four fifths are singletons and the top ten take almost 8.5%. The sample is drawn from a study of blood T cell repertoires in COVID-19. Study information: Samples of COVID-19 (acute and convalescent) were obtained from the United States, Italy and Spain. T cells, B-cell-depleted T cells, or PBMCs supplied cDNA or gDNA.

The sequenced sample was peripheral blood. The V and J genes are TRBV5-6 and TRBJ1-2; TRBD1 is a possible D gene (6 bases). The clonotype comes from a woman aged 65 to 85 with acute or convalescent COVID-19. The CDR3 spells CASSFYRSQGGYTF. CDR3 DNA sequence: TGTGCCAGCAGCTTCTACCGTTCACAGGGAGGCTACACCTTC.